The source of this T cell receptor (beta chain) is a study of post-analysis software for immune sequencing data (dated by TCRdb to about 2015). At the level of the whole study: The recorded disease courses included relapsing-remitting, secondary progressive and progressive-relapsing multiple sclerosis, and some patients had no subtype annotation. The patient repertoires were compared against 11 previously published healthy control repertoires obtained from donors aged roughly 6 to 26 years. A subset of samples was prepared in parallel using single-end sample barcoding, then pooled and co-amplified after Illumina adapter ligation.

What the study reported, not specific to this receptor: Direct clustering with F measure showed strong co-clustering of samples prepared in the same batch, prompting a batch-effect correction. Roughly 5 TRBV segments, including TRBV5-6, TRBV5-1 and TRBV20-1, were significantly more frequent in patients than controls. Normalized Chao1 diversity was significantly lower in multiple sclerosis patients than controls, suggesting substantial peripheral T-cell clonal expansion. The control group was slightly older than the multiple sclerosis patient group.

The method was PCR. This sample was sequenced with an Illumina HiSeq 2500. Unique molecular identifiers were incorporated into TCR beta cDNA libraries to reduce PCR and sequencing biases. Roughly 0.5 million cDNA molecules were obtained per 1 to 10 million input T cells, so each molecule approximated one T cell. The patient libraries were prepared and sequenced with the same protocol used for the earlier healthy control dataset. Within a given batch, samples were prepared together, multiplexed and sequenced on the same HiSeq lane. Turning to the authors' computational methods: MIGEC handled the raw barcoded reads, throwing out single-read molecular identifier groups before consensus assembly and CDR3 extraction. Clonotype tables were post-analysed with VDJtools, normalizing diversity by down-sampling all datasets to the smallest sample size. To correct batch-related cross-sample contamination, repertoire overlap clustering matched CDR3 amino acid sequences but not nucleotide sequences. TCRdb itself trimmed the public reads at Q25 with fastp, ran MiXCR and retained productive beta chains. Rows matching on CDR3 protein sequence are summarized as one entry with the most common DNA and genes. Here the V and J calls rest on TCRdb's processing, not on the authors' analysis. The sample table records a few hundred thousand distinct CDR3 sequences; 36% of these occur just once. The ten most abundant clones make up approximately 4.6% of the sample.

About this clonotype: This clone's antigen is unknown. No base-level quality is on record; no much larger clone is a single base apart.

There are 13 amino acids in the CDR3, from cysteine to phenylalanine inclusive. Only CDR3 DNA is held: 39 bases, read in frame from base 1. Relative to germline, V is 10 bases shorter and J is 10 bases shorter, with 22 bases between their ends. To demonstrate the VDJtools post-analysis software, TCR beta repertoires were profiled from the peripheral blood of about 13 young patients with multiple sclerosis. The patients with multiple sclerosis were children and adolescents between roughly 6 and 17 years of age. The specimen was blood. This TCR came from a girl aged 5-17 years with multiple sclerosis. The chain is assembled from TRBV12-3 or TRBV12-4 and TRBJ1-1, with TRBD1 as a weak D call on 6 bases. The CDR3 protein is CATNPTGRGRAFF. The nucleotide sequence reads TGTGCCACTAACCCCACAGGGCGGGGGAGAGCTTTCTTT.